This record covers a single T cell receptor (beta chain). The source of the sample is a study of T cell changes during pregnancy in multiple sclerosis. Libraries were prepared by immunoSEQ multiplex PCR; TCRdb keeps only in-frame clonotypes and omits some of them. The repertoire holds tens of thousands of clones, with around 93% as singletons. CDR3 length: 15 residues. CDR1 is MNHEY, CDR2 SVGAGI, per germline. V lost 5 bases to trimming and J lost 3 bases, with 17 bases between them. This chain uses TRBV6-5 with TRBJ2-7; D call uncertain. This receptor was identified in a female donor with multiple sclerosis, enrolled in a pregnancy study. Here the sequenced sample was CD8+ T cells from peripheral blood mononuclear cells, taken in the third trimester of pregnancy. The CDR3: CASSAKRHPIYEQYF. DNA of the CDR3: TGTGCCAGCAGTGCCAAGAGACATCCAATCTACGAGCAGTACTTC.